This T cell receptor beta chain was recovered during a study of human T cells and chemical hapten exposure. Across the whole study: Once 0.01% DPC had been applied to the upper back by patch test, readings were taken at 6 days. The patient population, which was mostly female, had alopecia areata, totalis or universalis.

Trimming stripped 0 bases from V and 2 bases from J, with 7 bases between. Germline CDR1 reads LNHNV; CDR2 reads YYDKDF (reference sequence). The CDR3 loop spans 15 amino acids. Judged by abundance, this clonotype is medium-sized. Its specificity is not known. Study-level results: Versus controls, significantly more large CDR3 similarity clusters arose from expanded TCRs.

Using its own MiXCR run on the RACE reads, TCRdb lists one record per CDR3 protein. The table includes roughly 40,000 distinct CDR3 sequences, 9.5% to 10% detected once. Time point here: patch test 2, 6 weeks after DPC sensitization. The treatment: therapeutic diphenylcyclopropenone sensitization with weekly scalp DPC. Total RNA came from unfractionated whole blood. The donor pool consisted of alopecia patients aged 18 to 70 years, considered suitable for DPC. This receptor was identified in a woman between 25 and 40 years old with alopecia areata. Some clones in this sample may be carry-over from other donors' samples. The sequenced sample was whole blood, obtained in connection with sensitization to the hapten diphenylcyclopropenone (DPC). V is TRBV15 and J is TRBJ2-2; D remains unclear. The DNA of the CDR3 is TGTGCCACCAGCAGAGATTTGGGTAACACCGGGGAGCTGTTTTTT. Translation gives CATSRDLGNTGELFF.